The source of this T cell receptor beta chain is a study of blood T cell repertoires in COVID-19. Study-level background: From T cells, B-cell-depleted T cells, or PBMCs came the material, which was cDNA or gDNA.

V was clipped by 4 bases and J by 1 base, with 14 bases between them. Germline V gene lookup returns CDR1 SGHRS and CDR2 YFSETQ. The CDR3 is 15 amino acids. Authors' analysis steps: It was from reference gene primer amplification that nucleated cell counts were estimated. Libraries were prepared by immunoSEQ multiplex PCR; TCRdb keeps only in-frame clonotypes and omits some of them. V, J and clone size reflect that table, while D and trimming were determined from the DNA. This table holds about 120,000 clones, around three quarters found once. The chain couples TRBV5-1 to TRBJ1-1; D call uncertain. The clonotype originates from a woman older than 75 with acute or convalescent COVID-19. The material sequenced was peripheral blood. CDR3 bases: TGCGCCAGCAGCGACCGAGGGCGGCCGAACACTGAAGCTTTCTTT. It encodes CASSDRGRPNTEAFF.